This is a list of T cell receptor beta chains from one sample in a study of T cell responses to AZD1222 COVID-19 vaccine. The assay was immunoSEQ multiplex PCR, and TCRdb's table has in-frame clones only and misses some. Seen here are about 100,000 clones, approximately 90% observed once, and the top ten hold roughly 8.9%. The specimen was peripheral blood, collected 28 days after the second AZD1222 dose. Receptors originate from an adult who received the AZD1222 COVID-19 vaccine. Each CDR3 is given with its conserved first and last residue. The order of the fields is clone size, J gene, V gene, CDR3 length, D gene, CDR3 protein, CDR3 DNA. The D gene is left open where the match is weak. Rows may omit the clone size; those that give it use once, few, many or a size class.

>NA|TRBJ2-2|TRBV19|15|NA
CASQPGDSNTGELFF
TGTGCCAGCCAACCGGGGGATTCTAACACCGGGGAGCTGTTTTTT
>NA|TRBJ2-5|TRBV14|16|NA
CASSQNYRPYQETQYF
TGTGCCAGCAGCCAGAACTATAGGCCGTACCAAGAGACCCAGTACTTC
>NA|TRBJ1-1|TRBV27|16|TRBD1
CASSSYTTGVNTEAFF
TGTGCCAGCAGTTCCTATACTACAGGGGTGAACACTGAAGCTTTCTTT
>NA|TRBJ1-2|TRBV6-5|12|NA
CASSTGNYGYTF
TGTGCCAGCAGTACAGGGAACTATGGCTACACCTTC
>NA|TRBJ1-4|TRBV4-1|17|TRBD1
CASSQEARGRPNEKLFF
TGCGCCAGCAGCCAAGAGGCCAGGGGGCGCCCTAATGAAAAACTGTTTTTT
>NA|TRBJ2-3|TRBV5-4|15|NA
CASSSGQHSTDTQYF
TGTGCCAGCAGCTCCGGACAGCATAGCACAGATACGCAGTATTTT
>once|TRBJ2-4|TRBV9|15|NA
CASSVGGRVENIQYF
TGTGCCAGCAGCGTAGGAGGGAGAGTTGAAAACATTCAGTACTTC
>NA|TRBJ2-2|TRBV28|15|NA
CASSVGTVNTGELFF
TGTGCCAGCAGTGTCGGAACAGTGAACACCGGGGAGCTGTTTTTT
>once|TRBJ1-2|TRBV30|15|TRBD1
CAWGSWTGEGYGYTF
TGTGCCTGGGGTAGTTGGACAGGGGAGGGCTATGGCTACACCTTC
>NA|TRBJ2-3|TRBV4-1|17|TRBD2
CASSQDMLAGGQDTQYF
TGCGCCAGCAGCCAAGATATGCTAGCGGGGGGCCAAGATACGCAGTATTTT
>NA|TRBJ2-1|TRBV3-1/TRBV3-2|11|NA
CASSQELSQFF
TGTGCCAGCAGCCAAGAACTTAGTCAGTTCTTC
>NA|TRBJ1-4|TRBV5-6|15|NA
CASSGGEATNEKLFF
TGTGCCAGCTCTGGGGGGGAAGCAACTAATGAAAAACTGTTTTTT
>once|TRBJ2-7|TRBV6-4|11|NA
CATGEGYEQYF
TGTGCCACAGGAGAGGGCTACGAGCAGTACTTC
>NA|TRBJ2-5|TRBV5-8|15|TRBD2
CASSSWTSGSETQYF
TGTGCCAGCAGCTCCTGGACTAGCGGGAGTGAGACCCAGTACTTC
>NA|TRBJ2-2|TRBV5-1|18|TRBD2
CASSPRTSGGVRPGELFF
TGCGCCAGCAGCCCCCGGACTAGCGGGGGCGTCCGTCCCGGGGAGCTGTTTTTT
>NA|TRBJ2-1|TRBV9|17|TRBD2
CASSPGAGPSSYNEQFF
TGTGCCAGCAGCCCGGGAGCGGGGCCCAGCTCCTACAATGAGCAGTTCTTC
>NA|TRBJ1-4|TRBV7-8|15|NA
CASSREMRLGEKLFF
TGTGCCAGCAGCCGAGAGATGAGGCTGGGGGAAAAACTGTTTTTT